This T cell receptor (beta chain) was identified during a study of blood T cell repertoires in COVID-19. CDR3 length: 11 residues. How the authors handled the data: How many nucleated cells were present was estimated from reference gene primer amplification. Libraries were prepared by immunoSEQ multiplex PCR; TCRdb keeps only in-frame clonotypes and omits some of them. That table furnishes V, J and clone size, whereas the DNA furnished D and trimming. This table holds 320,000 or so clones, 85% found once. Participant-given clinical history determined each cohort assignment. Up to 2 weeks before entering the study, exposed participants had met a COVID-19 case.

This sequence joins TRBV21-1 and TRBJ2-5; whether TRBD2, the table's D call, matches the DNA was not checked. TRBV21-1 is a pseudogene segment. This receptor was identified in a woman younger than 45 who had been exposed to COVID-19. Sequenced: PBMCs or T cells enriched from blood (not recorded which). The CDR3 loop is CASPLKETQYF. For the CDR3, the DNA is TGTGCCAGCCCGTTAAAAGAGACCCAGTACTTC.